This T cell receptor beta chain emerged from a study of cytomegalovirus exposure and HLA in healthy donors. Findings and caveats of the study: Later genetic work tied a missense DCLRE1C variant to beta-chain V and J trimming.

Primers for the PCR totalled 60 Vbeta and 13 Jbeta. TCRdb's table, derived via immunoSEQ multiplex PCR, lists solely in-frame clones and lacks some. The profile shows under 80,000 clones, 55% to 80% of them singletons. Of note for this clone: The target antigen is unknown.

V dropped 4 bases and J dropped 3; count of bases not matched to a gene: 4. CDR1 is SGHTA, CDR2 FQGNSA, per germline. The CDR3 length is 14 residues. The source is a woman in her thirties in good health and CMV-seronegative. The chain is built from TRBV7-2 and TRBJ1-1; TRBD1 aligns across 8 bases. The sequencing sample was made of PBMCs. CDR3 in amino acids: CASSSRQGYTEAFF. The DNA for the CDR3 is TGTGCCAGCAGCTCCCGACAGGGGTACACTGAAGCTTTCTTT.